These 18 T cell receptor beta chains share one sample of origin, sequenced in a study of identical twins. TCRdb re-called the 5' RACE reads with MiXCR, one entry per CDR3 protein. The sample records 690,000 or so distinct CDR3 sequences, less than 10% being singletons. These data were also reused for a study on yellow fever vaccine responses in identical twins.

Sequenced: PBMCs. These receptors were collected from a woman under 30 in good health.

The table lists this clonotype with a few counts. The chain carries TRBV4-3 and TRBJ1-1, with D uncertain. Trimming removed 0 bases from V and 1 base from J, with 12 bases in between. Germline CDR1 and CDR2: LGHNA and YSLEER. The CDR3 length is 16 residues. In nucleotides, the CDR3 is TGCGCCAGCAGCCAAGATCGCGGGGTCCAGAACACTGAAGCTTTCTTT. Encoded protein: CASSQDRGVQNTEAFF.

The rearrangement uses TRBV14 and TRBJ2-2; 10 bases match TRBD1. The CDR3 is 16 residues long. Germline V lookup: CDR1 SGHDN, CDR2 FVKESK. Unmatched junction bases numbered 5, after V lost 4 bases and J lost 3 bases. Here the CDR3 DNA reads TGTGCCAGCAGCCGTCGGACAGGGGGGGACACCGGGGAGCTGTTTTTT. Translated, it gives CASSRRTGGDTGELFF.

CDR3 DNA: TGTGCCAGTAGTATAGTACAGACTAACAATCAGCCCCAGCATTTT. This translates into CASSIVQTNNQPQHF. The chain links TRBV19 to TRBJ1-5; unclear D gene. There are 15 residues in the CDR3. Germline-derived CDR1 and CDR2 are LNHDA and SQIVND (reference sequence). V lost 1 base, J lost 3 bases, and 10 bases lay in between.

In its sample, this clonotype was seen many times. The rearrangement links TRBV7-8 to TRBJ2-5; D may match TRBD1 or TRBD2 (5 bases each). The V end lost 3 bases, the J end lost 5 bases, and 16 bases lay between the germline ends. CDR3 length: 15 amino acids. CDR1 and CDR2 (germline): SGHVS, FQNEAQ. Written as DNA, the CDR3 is TGTGCCAGCAGCTTCACTGAGGGGTTATTGGAGACCCAGTACTTC. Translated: CASSFTEGLLETQYF.

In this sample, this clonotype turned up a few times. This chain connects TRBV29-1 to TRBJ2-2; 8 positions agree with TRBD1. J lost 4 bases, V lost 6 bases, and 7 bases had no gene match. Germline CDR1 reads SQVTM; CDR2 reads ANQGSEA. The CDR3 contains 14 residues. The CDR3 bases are TGCAGCGTCAGGGACAGGTGGGGCACCGGGGAGCTGTTTTTT. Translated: CSVRDRWGTGELFF.

The CDR3 nucleotides are TGTGCCAGCACCGGGTGGCCGTTGACCGGGGAGCTGTTTTTT. Protein: CASTGWPLTGELFF. The chain uses TRBV6-5 and TRBJ2-2; no clear D. The CDR3 consists of 14 residues. Trimming stripped 7 bases from V and 5 bases from J, with 14 bases between. Germline CDR1 and CDR2: MNHEY and SVGAGI.

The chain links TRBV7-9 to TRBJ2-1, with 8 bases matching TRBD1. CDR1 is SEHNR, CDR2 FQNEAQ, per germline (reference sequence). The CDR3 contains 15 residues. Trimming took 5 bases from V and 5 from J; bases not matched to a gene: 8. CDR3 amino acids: CASSDVGTGDNEQFF. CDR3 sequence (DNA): TGTGCCAGCAGCGACGTCGGGACAGGAGACAATGAGCAGTTCTTC. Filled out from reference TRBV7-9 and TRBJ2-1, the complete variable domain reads DTGVSQNPRHKITKRGQNVTFRCDPISEHNRLYWYRQTLGQGPEFLTYFQNEAQLEKSRLLSDRFSAERPKGSFSTLEIQRTEQGDSAMYLCASSDVGTGDNEQFFGPGTRLTVL.

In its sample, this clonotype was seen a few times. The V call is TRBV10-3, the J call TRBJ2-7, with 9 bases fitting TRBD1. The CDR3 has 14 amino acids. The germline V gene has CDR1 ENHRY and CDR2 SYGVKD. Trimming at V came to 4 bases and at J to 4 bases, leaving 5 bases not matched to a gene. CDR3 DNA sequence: TGTGCCATCAGTGGGACAGGGGAGGGATACGAGCAGTACTTC. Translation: CAISGTGEGYEQYF.

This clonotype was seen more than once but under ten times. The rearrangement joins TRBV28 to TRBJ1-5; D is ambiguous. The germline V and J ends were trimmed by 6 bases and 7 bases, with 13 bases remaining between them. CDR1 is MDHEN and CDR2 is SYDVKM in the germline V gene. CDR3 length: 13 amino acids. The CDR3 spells CASRSDSGQPQHF. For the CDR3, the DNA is TGTGCCAGCAGATCGGACTCGGGACAGCCCCAGCATTTT.

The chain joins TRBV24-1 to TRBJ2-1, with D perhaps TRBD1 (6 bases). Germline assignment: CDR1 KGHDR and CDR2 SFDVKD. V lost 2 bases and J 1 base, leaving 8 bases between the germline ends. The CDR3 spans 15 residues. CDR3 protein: CATSDWDTSYNEQFF. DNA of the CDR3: TGTGCCACCAGTGATTGGGACACGTCCTACAATGAGCAGTTCTTC.

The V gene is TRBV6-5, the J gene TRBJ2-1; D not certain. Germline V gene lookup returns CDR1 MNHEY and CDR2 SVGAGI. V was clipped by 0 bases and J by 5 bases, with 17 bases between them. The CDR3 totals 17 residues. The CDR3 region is CASSYSGYNPSHNEQFF. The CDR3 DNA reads TGTGCCAGCAGTTACTCCGGCTACAACCCATCCCACAATGAGCAGTTCTTC.

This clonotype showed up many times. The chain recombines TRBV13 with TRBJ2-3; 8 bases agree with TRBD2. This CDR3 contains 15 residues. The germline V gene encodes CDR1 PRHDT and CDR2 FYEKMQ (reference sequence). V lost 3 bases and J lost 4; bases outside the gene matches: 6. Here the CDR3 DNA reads TGTGCCAGCAGCTTCCATAGCGGGGAGGCAGATACGCAGTATTTT. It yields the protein CASSFHSGEADTQYF. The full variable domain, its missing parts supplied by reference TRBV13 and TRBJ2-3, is AAGVIQSPRHLIKEKRETATLKCYPIPRHDTVYWYQQGPGQDPQFLISFYEKMQSDKGSIPDRFSAQQFSDYHSELNMSSLELGDSALYFCASSFHSGEADTQYFGPGTRLTVL.

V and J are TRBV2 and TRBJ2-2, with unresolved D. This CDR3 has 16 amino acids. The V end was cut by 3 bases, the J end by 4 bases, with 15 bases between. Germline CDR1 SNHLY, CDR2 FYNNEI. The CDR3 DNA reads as TGTGCCAGCAGTGAGAAGGCCCTAAGTGGCACCGGGGAGCTGTTTTTT. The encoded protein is CASSEKALSGTGELFF.

In DNA, the CDR3 is TGTGCCAGCAGCTTGGGTTCAGGGTCGATTTTCTATGGCTACACCTTC. It specifies CASSLGSGSIFYGYTF. The chain uses TRBV5-6 and TRBJ1-2; D might be TRBD1 (5 bases). The CDR3 consists of 16 residues. Germline assignment: CDR1 SGHDT and CDR2 YYEEEE. V was cut by 0 bases and J by 4 bases, with 16 bases left in between. Full variable domain (outside the CDR3, taken from reference TRBV5-6 and TRBJ1-2): DAGVTQSPTHLIKTRGQQVTLRCSPKSGHDTVSWYQQALGQGPQFIFQYYEEEERQRGNFPDRFSGHQFPNYSSELNVNALLLGDSALYLCASSLGSGSIFYGYTFGSGTRLTVV.

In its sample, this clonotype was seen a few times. The CDR3 loop is CASSEGQGGVYEQYF. As DNA, the CDR3 is TGTGCCAGCAGCGAAGGGCAGGGTGGGGTCTACGAGCAGTACTTC. The rearrangement uses TRBV25-1 and TRBJ2-7; D possibly corresponds to TRBD1 (5 bases). The CDR3 consists of 15 residues. Germline-derived CDR1 and CDR2 are MGHDK and SYGVNS. The V end was cut by 6 bases, the J end by 3 bases, with 18 bases between.

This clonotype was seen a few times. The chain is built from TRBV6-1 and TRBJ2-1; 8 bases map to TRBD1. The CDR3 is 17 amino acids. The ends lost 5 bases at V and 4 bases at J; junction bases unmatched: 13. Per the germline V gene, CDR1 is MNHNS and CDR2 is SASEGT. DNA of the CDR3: TGTGCCAGCAGTCCGGTTCCCGGGACAGGTATATACAATGAGCAGTTCTTC. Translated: CASSPVPGTGIYNEQFF.

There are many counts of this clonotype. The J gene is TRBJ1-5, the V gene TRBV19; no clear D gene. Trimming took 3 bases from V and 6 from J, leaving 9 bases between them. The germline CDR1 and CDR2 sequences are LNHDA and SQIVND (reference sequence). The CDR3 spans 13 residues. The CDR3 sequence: CASSISGGQPQHF. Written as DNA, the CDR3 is TGTGCCAGTAGTATTAGTGGCGGTCAGCCCCAGCATTTT.

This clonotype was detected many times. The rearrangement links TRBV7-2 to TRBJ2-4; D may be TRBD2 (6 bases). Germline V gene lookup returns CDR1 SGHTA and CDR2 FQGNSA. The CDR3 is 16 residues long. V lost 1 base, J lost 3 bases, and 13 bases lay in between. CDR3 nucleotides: TGTGCCAGCAGCTTAGTGGAGGGGTTGATCAAAAACATTCAGTACTTC. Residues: CASSLVEGLIKNIQYF.